A single sample is the source of the 3 T cell receptor beta chains below, sequenced in a study of response to subunit inactivated influenza vaccine. Using its own MiXCR run on the RT-PCR reads, TCRdb lists one record per CDR3 protein. The sample comprises 590,000 or so distinct CDR3 sequences, approximately 14% of which are singletons, and around 7.6% rests with the top ten. The sequencing here drew on PBMCs from blood, taken around 14 days before vaccination. The receptors originated from a man aged 45 to 65 who received an inactivated influenza vaccine.

In this sample, this clonotype turned up a few times. The chain uses TRBV24-1 and TRBJ2-7, with D maybe TRBD2 (6 bases). V was cut by 8 bases and J by 4 bases, with 14 bases left in between. Germline V lookup: CDR1 KGHDR, CDR2 SFDVKD. The CDR3 loop spans 13 amino acids. For the CDR3, the DNA is TGTGCCACCAATGACGGGAGCCGTTACGAGCAGTACTTC. It codes for CATNDGSRYEQYF.

This clonotype was recorded at least ten times. The chain recombines TRBV28 with TRBJ1-3; D gene unclear. V lost 6 bases and J lost 7, with 7 bases in between. Germline values: CDR1 MDHEN, CDR2 SYDVKM. The CDR3 covers 11 residues. The CDR3 loop is CASSPGNTIYF. In DNA form, the CDR3 reads TGTGCCAGCAGCCCGGGGAACACCATATATTTT.

The chain recombines TRBV12-3 or TRBV12-4 with TRBJ2-1; tentatively, D is TRBD2 (6 bases). Trimming cost V 3 bases and J 8 bases, with 17 bases left between them. The CDR3 is 15 amino acids. The CDR3 coding sequence is TGTGCCAGCAGTTTTTCGGTACGGGAGTTCTATGAGCAGTTCTTC. This codes for CASSFSVREFYEQFF.